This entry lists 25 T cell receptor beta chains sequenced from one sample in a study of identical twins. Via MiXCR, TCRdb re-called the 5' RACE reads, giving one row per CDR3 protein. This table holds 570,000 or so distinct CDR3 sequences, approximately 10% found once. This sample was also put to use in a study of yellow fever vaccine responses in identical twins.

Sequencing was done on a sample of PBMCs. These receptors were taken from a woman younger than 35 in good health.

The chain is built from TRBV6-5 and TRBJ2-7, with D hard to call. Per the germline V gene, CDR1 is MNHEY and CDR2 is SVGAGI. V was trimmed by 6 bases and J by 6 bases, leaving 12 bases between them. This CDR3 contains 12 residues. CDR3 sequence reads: CASSSGIFEQYF. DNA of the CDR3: TGTGCCAGCAGCTCAGGTATCTTCGAGCAGTACTTC.

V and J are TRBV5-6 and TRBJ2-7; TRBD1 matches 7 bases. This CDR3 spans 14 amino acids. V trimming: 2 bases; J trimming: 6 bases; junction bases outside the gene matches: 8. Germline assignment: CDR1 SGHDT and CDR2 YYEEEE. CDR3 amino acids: CASSFRQGRGEQYF. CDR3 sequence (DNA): TGTGCCAGCAGCTTTAGACAGGGTCGAGGCGAGCAGTACTTC.

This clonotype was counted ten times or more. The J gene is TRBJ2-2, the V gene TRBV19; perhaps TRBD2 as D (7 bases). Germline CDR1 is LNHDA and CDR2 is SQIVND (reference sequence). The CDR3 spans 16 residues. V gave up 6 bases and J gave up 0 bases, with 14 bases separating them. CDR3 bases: TGTGCCAGTAGATCGGGGGGCCAGCCGAACACCGGGGAGCTGTTTTTT. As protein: CASRSGGQPNTGELFF.

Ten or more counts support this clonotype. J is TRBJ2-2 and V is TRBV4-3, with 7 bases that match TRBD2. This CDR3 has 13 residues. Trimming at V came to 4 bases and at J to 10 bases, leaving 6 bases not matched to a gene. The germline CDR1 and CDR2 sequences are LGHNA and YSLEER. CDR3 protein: CASSPGEGKELFF. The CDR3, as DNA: TGCGCCAGCAGCCCGGGGGAGGGAAAGGAGCTGTTTTTT.

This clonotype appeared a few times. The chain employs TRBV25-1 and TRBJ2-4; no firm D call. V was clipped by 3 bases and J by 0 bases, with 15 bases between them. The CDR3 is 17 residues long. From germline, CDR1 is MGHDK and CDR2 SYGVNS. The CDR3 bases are TGTGCCAGCAGTGACTCCTACATCCATGCAGCCAAAAACATTCAGTACTTC. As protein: CASSDSYIHAAKNIQYF.

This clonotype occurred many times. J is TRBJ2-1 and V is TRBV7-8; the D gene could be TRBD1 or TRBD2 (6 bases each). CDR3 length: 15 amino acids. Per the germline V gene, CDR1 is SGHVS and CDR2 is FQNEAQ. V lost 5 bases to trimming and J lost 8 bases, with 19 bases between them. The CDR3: CASSGVSTGGHEQFF. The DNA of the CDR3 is TGTGCCAGCAGCGGGGTGTCGACAGGAGGGCATGAGCAGTTCTTC.

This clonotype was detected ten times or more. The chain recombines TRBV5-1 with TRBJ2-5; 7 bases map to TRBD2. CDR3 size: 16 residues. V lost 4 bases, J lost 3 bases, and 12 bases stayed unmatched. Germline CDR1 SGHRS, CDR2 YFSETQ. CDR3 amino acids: CASSGRTRDYEETQYF. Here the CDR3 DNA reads TGCGCCAGCAGCGGGAGGACTAGAGATTACGAAGAGACCCAGTACTTC.

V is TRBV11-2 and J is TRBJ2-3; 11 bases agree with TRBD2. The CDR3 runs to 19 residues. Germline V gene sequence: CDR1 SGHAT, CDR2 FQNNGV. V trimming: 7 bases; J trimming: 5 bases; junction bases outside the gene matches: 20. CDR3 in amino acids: CASTLPTSGSRVFRDTQYF. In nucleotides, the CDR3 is TGTGCCAGCACTCTCCCCACTAGCGGGAGTCGAGTCTTTCGAGATACGCAGTATTTT.

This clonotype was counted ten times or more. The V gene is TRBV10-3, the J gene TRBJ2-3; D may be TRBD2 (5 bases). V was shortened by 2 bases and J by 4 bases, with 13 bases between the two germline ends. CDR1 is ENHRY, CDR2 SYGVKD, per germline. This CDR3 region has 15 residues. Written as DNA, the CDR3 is TGTGCCATCAGTGAGGGCAGCGGAGCATCAGATACGCAGTATTTT. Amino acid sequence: CAISEGSGASDTQYF.

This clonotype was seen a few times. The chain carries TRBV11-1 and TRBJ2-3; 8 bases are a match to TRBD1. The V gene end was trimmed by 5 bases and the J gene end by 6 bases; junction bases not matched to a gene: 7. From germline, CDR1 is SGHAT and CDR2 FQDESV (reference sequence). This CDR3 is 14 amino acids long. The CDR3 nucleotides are TGTGCCAGCAGCCTCAGGGGGCCGGACGATACGCAGTATTTT. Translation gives CASSLRGPDDTQYF. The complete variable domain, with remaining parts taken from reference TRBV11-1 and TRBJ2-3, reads EAEVAQSPRYKITEKSQAVAFWCDPISGHATLYWYRQILGQGPELLVQFQDESVVDDSQLPKDRFSAERLKGVDSTLKIQPAELGDSAMYLCASSLRGPDDTQYFGPGTRLTVL.

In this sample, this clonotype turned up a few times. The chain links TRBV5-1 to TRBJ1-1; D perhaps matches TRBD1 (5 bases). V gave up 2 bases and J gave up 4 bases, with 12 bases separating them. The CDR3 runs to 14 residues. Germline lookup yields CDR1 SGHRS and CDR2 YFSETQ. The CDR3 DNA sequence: TGCGCCAGCAGCTTAGGAGGGACCGTCACTGAAGCTTTCTTT. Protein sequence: CASSLGGTVTEAFF.

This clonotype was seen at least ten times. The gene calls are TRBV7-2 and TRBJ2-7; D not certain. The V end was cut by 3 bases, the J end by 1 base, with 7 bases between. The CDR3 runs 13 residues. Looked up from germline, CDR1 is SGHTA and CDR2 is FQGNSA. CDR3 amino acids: CASSLRQSYEQYF. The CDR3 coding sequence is TGTGCCAGCAGCTTGAGGCAATCCTACGAGCAGTACTTC.

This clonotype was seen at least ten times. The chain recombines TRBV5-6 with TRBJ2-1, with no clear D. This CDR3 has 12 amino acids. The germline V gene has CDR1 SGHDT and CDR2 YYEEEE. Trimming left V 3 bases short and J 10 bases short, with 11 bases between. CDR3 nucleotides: TGTGCCAGCAGCTCGGACGCTTCAGAGCAGTTCTTC. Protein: CASSSDASEQFF.

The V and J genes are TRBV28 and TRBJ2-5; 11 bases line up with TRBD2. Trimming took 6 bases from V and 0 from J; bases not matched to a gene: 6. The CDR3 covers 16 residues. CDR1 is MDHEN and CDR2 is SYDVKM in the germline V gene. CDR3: CASSRRLAGHQETQYF. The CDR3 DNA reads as TGTGCCAGCAGCCGCAGACTAGCGGGGCACCAAGAGACCCAGTACTTC.

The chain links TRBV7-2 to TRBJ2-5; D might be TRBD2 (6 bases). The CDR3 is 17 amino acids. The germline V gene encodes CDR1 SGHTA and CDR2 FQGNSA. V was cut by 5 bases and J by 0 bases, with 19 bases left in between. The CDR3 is CASSPLGARGYQETQYF. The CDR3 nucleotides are TGTGCCAGCAGCCCTCTAGGGGCCCGGGGGTACCAAGAGACCCAGTACTTC.

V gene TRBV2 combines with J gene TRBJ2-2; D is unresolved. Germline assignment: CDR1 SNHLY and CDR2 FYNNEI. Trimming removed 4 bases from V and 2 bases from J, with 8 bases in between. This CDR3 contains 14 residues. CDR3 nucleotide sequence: TGTGCCAGCAGTGCTATGTCCAACACCGGGGAGCTGTTTTTT. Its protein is CASSAMSNTGELFF. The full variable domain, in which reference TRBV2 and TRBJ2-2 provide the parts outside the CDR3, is EPEVTQTPSHQVTQMGQEVILRCVPISNHLYFYWYRQILGQKVEFLVSFYNNEISEKSEIFDDQFSVERPDGSNFTLKIRSTKLEDSAMYFCASSAMSNTGELFFGEGSRLTVL.

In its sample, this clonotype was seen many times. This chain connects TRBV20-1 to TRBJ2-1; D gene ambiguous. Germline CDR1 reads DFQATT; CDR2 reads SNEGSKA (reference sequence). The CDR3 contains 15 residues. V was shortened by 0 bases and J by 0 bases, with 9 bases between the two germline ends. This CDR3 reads CSARDLPSSYNEQFF. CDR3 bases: TGCAGTGCTAGAGATCTCCCGAGCTCCTACAATGAGCAGTTCTTC.

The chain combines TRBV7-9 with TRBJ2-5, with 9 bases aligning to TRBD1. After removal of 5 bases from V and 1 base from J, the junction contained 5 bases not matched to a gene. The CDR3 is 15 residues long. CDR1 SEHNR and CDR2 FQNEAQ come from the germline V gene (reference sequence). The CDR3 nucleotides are TGTGCCAGCAGCCGGGACAGGGAACTCCAAGAGACCCAGTACTTC. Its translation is CASSRDRELQETQYF.

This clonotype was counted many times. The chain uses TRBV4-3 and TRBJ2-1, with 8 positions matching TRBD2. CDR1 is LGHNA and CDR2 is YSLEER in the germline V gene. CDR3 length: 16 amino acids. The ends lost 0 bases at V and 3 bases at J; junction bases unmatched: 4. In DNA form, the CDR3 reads TGCGCCAGCAGCCAAGAGGGAAGCGGGAGCTACAATGAGCAGTTCTTC. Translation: CASSQEGSGSYNEQFF.

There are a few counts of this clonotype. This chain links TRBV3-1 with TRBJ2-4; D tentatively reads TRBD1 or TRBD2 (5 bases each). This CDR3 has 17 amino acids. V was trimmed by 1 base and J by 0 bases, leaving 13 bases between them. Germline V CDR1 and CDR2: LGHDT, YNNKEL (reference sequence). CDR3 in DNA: TGTGCCAGCAGCCAAGGGGCAGGGACCTTAGCCAAAAACATTCAGTACTTC. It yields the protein CASSQGAGTLAKNIQYF.

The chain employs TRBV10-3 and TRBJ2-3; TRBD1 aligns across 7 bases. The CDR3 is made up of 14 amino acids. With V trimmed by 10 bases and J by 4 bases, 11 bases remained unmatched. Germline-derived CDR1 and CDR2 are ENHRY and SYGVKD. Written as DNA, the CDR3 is TGTGCCAACAGACAGGGCCTAAACTCAGATACGCAGTATTTT. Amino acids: CANRQGLNSDTQYF.

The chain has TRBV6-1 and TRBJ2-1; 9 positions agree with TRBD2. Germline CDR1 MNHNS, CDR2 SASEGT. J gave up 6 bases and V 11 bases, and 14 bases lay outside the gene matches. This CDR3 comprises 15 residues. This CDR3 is CASHTGRGGGNEQFF. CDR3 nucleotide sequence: TGTGCCTCCCACACAGGGCGGGGGGGTGGCAATGAGCAGTTCTTC.

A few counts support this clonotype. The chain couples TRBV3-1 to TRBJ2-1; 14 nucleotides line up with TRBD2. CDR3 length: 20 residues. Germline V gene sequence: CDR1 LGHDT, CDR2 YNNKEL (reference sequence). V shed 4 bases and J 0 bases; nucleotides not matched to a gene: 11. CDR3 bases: TGTGCCAGCAGCCCACCGACTAGCGGGGGGGCTGTGAGCTCCTACAATGAGCAGTTCTTC. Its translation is CASSPPTSGGAVSSYNEQFF.

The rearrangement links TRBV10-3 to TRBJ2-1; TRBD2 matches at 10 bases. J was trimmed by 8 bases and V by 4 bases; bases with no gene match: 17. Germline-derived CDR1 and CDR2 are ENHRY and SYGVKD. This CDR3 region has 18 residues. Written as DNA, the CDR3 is TGTGCCATCAGTGCCCGCCAAACTAGCGGGGAGGGGTACGATGAGCAGTTCTTC. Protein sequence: CAISARQTSGEGYDEQFF.

CDR3 sequence (DNA): TGCGCCAGCAGCTTGTCCCCGGGTCCTAACACTGAAGCTTTCTTT. Translating it yields CASSLSPGPNTEAFF. The rearrangement links TRBV5-1 to TRBJ1-1; D remains ambiguous. This CDR3 spans 15 amino acids. V gave up 1 base and J gave up 2 bases, with 12 bases separating them. Germline V lookup: CDR1 SGHRS, CDR2 YFSETQ.